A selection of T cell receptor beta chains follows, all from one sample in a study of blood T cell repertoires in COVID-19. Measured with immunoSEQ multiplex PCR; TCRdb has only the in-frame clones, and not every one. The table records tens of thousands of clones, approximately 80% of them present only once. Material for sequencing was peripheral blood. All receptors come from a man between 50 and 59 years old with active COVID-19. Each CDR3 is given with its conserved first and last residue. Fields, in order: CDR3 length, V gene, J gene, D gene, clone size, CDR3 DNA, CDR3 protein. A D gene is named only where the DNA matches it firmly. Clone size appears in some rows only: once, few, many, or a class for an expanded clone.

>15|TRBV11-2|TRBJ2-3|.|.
TGTGCCAGCAGCTACCGGGGGGCTAGCACAGATACGCAGTATTTT
CASSYRGASTDTQYF
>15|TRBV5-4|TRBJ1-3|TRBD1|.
TGTGCCAGCAGCCCGGCCAGAGGGGGCGGAAACACCATATATTTT
CASSPARGGGNTIYF
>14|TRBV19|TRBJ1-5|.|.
TGTGCCAGTAGTACCCAGTATAGCAATCAGCCCCAGCATTTT
CASSTQYSNQPQHF
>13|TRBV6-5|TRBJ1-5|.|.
TGTGCCAGCAGTTCGGACAGAAATCAGCCCCAGCATTTT
CASSSDRNQPQHF
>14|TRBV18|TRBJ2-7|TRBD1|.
TGTGCCAGCTCCCTCCGGACAGGGACCTACGAGCAGTACTTC
CASSLRTGTYEQYF
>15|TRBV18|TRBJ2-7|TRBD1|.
TGTGCCAGCTCAAGGCCGGGACAGGGCGGGCTCGAGCAGTACTTC
CASSRPGQGGLEQYF
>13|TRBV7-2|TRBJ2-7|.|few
TGTGCCAGCAGCTTAGAGGCGAAGACAGAGCAGTACTTC
CASSLEAKTEQYF
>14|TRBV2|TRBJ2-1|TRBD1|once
TGTGCCAGCAGGGGGACAGTGGCTTACAATGAGCAGTTCTTC
CASRGTVAYNEQFF
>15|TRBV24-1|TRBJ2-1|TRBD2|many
TGTGCCACCAGGGGACCGGGACTAGGAGGTGATGAGCAGTTCTTC
CATRGPGLGGDEQFF
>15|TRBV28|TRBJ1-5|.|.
TGTGCCAGCAGTACCCCCGGGACTCTGGGACAGCCCCAGCATTTT
CASSTPGTLGQPQHF
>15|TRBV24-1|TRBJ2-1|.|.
TGTGCCACCAGTGCCCGGGACTTAGCTTGGGGGGAGCAGTTCTTC
CATSARDLAWGEQFF